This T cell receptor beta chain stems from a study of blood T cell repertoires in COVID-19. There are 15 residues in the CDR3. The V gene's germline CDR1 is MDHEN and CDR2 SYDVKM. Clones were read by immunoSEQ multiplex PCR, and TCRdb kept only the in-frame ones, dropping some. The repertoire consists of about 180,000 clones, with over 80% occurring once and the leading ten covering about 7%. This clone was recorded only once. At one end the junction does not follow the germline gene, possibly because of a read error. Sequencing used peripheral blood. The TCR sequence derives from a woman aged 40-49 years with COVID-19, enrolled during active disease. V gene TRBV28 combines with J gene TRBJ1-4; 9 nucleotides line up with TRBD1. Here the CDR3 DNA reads TGTGCCAGCAGTTCAACAGGGGGCACTAGTGAAAAACTGTTTTTT. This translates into CASSSTGGTSEKLFF.